The sequence of this T cell receptor (beta chain) was determined in a study of blood T cells in healthy people across ages (dated by TCRdb to 2015 to 2017). For context, the study as a whole: Template switching captured roughly one uniquely barcoded TCR beta cDNA molecule per two T cells in model experiments. The study measured age-related changes in TCR beta repertoire diversity using deep sequencing normalized with unique cDNA molecular identifiers. Four age groups were formed from the donors: young (average approximately 17 years), middle-aged (approximately 40), aged (approximately 60) and long-lived (more than 75). To avoid experimental bias, donors of different ages were randomly spread across the sequencing lanes. Using the same blood draw, the study looked at two additional independent replicas of 1 million unique cDNA reads for two donors, one aged 18 to 30 and the other aged 80 or older. Results the study describes overall, beyond this receptor: Estimates of total diversity based on one million sequenced T cells were considered lower bounds and underestimates. Bulk unsorted PBMC profiling prevented conclusive comparison of naive and antigen-experienced compartments. Compared with the aged group, the long-lived group had more naive CD4+ T cells, fewer expanded clones and increased TCR diversity, suggesting age selection. Because donor CMV infection status was unknown, age-related changes in expanded clonotypes were potentially confounded. There was a strong correlation between observed TCR beta diversity and the percentage of naive T cells measured by flow cytometry. As age increased, observed TCR beta diversity per million T cells dropped in a roughly linear way, and a significant reduction was already evident by age about 40.

The roughly 38 donors, aged about 6 to 95 years, were systemically healthy Caucasian individuals from Russia. Roughly 9 milliliters of peripheral blood were drawn from each donor into EDTA-treated Vacutainer tubes. Ficoll-Paque density-gradient centrifugation was used to isolate PBMCs, with at least 7 million obtained per sample. Total RNA was extracted from PBMCs with Trizol reagent, with at least 6 micrograms obtained per sample. For every donor, an aliquot of PBMCs went through flow cytometry to measure the percentages of naive CD45RAhigh/CD27high T cells. In the case of this clonotype: Its antigen remains undetermined. No qualities accompany the bases; no much larger clone lies one base away.

Library preparation used 5' RACE. Sequencing was carried out with an Illumina HiSeq 2500. A second about 7 to 11 cycle PCR used a sample-barcoded 5' primer and a J-beta primer mix. A template-switch 5' adaptor carrying 12 random nucleotides introduced a unique molecular identifier onto each TCR beta cDNA molecule. Each sample yielded at least 3 million CDR3-containing paired-end reads. All of the RNA was converted into first-strand cDNA using the Mint cDNA synthesis kit, with a TRBC-specific oligonucleotide serving as the primer. All cDNA was treated with uracil-DNA glycosylase and then went through a first 18-cycle PCR with the universal primers M1SS and BC2_uni_R. The authors' pipeline ran thus. Each sample was normalized by randomly selecting 1 million high-quality reads, each carrying a distinct molecular identifier. Instead of being binned into consensus sequences, reads with shared molecular identifiers were discarded. MiTCR, run with a Q25 quality threshold and the strictest error-elimination algorithm, handled CDR3 identification, clonotype clustering and error correction. A nonparametric unseen species model using Euler transformation provided a lower-bound estimate of total TCR beta diversity. Using fastp at Q25 and MiXCR, TCRdb reprocessed the public reads and kept productive beta chains. Every distinct CDR3 protein forms one entry, paired with its most common genes and DNA. Here the V and J calls rest on TCRdb's processing, not on the authors' analysis. In all, the sample holds about 1.4 million distinct CDR3 sequences, and approximately 59% of those were seen once. Of the sample, 5% to 7% falls within the top ten clones.

Relative to germline, V is missing 3 bases and J is missing 4 bases, with 5 bases of the junction outside any gene match. The CDR3 spans 15 residues, from the cysteine through the phenylalanine. Only the CDR3 part of the read is kept: 45 bases, read in frame from the first base. CDR1 and CDR2 are read off the germline V gene as MGHDK and SYGVNS. The TCR was taken from a man between 18 and 29 years old in good health. Specimen: blood. The sequence links TRBV25-1 to TRBJ1-4, with 7 central nucleotides matching TRBD1. The nucleotide sequence reads as follows: TGTGCCAGCAGTGAGACAGGGAGATTTAATGAAAAACTGTTTTTT. It translates to CASSETGRFNEKLFF.